This entry is about one T cell receptor beta chain. The table came from immunoSEQ multiplex PCR; TCRdb's copy has only in-frame clones and leaves some out. The sample contains 200,000 or so clones, around 86% of which appear only once. This entry is derived from a study of blood T cell repertoires in COVID-19. At the level of the study: T cells, B-cell-depleted T cells, or PBMCs supplied cDNA or gDNA.

Adults between roughly 18 and 90 years of age took part from approximately 24 US areas. Clinical history reported by participants formed the basis on which cohorts were assigned. The CDR3 covers 16 residues. Germline V gives CDR1 SGHTA, CDR2 FQGNSA. Trimming at V came to 3 bases and at J to 5 bases, leaving 8 bases not matched to a gene. The sequence derives from a young man in a cohort exposed to, infected with or recovered from COVID-19 (not recorded which). This chain connects TRBV7-2 to TRBJ2-3; 10 positions agree with TRBD2. Sequenced material: PBMCs or T cells enriched from blood (not recorded which). For the CDR3, the DNA is TGTGCCAGCAGCTTTATAACTAGCGGGGAGAGAGATACGCAGTATTTT. Translation gives CASSFITSGERDTQYF.